This TCR beta chain was sequenced during a study of lymphopenia after photon versus proton radiotherapy. After removal of 3 bases from V and 7 bases from J, the junction contained 5 bases not matched to a gene. Germline lookup yields CDR1 SGHVS and CDR2 FNYEAQ. This CDR3 contains 14 residues. About this clone itself: No antigen is known for it.

The repertoire was sequenced with immunoSEQ multiplex PCR; TCRdb's copy has only in-frame clones and lacks some. This sample has roughly 30,000 clones, with just under 90% found just once. Study observations and caveats: Proton therapy kept repertoires fairly stable, unlike photons, which gained effector/memory cells. After lymphocyte nadir, photon-treated repertoires showed oligoclonal expansion, especially CD8+ Temra. Authors raise, but do not show, better survival with proton therapy.

The TCR originated in an older woman with cholangiocarcinoma. Some clones in this sample may be carry-over from other donors' samples. This chain uses TRBV7-6 with TRBJ1-4; 7 nucleotides match TRBD1. The specimen comprised peripheral blood, sampled from a patient treated with proton-based radiotherapy. CDR3 coding DNA: TGTGCCAGCAGCTTGAGGGGGCTCGGTGAAAAACTGTTTTTT. Residues: CASSLRGLGEKLFF.